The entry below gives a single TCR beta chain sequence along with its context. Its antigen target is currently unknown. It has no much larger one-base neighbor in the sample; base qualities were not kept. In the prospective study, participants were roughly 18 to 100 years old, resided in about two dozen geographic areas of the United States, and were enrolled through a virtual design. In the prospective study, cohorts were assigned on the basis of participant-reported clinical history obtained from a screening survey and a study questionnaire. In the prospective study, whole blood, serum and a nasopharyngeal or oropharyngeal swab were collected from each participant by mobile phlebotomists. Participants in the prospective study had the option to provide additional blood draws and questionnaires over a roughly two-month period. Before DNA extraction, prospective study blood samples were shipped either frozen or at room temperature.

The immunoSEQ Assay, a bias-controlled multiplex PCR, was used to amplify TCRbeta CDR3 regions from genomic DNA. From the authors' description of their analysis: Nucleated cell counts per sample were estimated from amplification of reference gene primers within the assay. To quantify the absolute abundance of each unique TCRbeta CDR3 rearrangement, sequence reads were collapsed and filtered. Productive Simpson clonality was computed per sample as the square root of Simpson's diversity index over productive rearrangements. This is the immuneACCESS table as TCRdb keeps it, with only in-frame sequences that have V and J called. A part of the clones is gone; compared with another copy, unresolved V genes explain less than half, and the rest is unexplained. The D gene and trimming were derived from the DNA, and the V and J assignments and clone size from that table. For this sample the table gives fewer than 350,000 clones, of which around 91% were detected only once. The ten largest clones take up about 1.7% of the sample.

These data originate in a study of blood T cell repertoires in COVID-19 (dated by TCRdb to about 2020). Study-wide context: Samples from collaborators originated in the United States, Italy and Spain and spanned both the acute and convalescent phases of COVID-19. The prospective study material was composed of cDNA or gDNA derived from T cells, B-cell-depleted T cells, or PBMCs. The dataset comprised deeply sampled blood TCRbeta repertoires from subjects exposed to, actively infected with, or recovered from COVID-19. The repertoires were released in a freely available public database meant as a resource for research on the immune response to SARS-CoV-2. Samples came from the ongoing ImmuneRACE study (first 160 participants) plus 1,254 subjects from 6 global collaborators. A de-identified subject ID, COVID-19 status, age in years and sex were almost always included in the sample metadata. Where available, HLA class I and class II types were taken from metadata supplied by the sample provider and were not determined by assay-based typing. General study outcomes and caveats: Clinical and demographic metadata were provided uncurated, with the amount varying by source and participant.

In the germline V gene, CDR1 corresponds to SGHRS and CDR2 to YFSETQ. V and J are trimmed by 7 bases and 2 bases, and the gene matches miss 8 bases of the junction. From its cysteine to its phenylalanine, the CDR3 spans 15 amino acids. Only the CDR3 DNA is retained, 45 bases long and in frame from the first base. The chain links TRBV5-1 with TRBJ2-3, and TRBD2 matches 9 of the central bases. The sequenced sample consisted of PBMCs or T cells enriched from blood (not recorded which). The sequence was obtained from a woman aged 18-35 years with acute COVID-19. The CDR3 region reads CASRRSSGDTDTQYF. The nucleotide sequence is TGCGCCAGCCGCAGGTCTAGCGGGGACACAGATACGCAGTATTTT. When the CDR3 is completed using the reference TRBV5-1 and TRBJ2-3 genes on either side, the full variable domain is KAGVTQTPRYLIKTRGQQVTLSCSPISGHRSVSWYQQTPGQGLQFLFEYFSETQRNKGNFPGRFSGRQFSNSRSEMNVSTLELGDSALYLCASRRSSGDTDTQYFGPGTRLTVL.